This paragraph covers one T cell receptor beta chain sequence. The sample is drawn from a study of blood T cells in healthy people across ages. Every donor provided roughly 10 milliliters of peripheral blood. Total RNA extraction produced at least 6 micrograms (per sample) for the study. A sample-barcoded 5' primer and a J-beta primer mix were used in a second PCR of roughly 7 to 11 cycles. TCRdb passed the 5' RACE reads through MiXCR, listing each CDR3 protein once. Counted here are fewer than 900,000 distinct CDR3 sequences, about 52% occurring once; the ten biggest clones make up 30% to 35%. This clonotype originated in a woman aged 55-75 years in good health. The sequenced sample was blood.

CDR3 nucleotides: TGCAGTGCTGCTACTAGCGGGAGGGGACTACATGAGCAGTTCTTC. Translating it yields CSAATSGRGLHEQFF. V is TRBV20-1 and J is TRBJ2-1; 13 bases map to TRBD2. This CDR3 spans 15 amino acids. Trimming cost V 5 bases and J 8 bases; bases outside gene matches: 9. Per the germline V gene, CDR1 is DFQATT and CDR2 is SNEGSKA (reference sequence).